The source of this TCR beta chain is a study of molecular identifiers for immune sequencing clone quantification. This clonotype was recorded many times. CDR3 length: 14 residues. Deletions cut 9 bases from V and 6 bases from J, with 17 bases between. Looked up from germline, CDR1 is SGHTA and CDR2 is FQGNSA. TCRdb fed the PCR reads into MiXCR, producing one record per CDR3 protein. Among more than 70,000 distinct CDR3 sequences listed, around 23% were seen once. What was sequenced was naive CD8+ T cells from blood, with Jurkat cell RNA spiked in. Subset reported: FACS-sorted CD8+CD4-CCR7+CD45RA+ naive T cells. The TCR comes from a human donor in good health. Some libraries in this study had Jurkat cell RNA spiked in. The chain joins TRBV7-2 to TRBJ2-2; a weak D match, TRBD1 (7 bases). CDR3 amino acids: CASRRDSGSGELFF. In DNA, the CDR3 is TGTGCCAGTCGGCGGGACAGCGGATCCGGGGAGCTGTTTTTT.